This T cell receptor beta chain is from a study of blood T cell repertoires in COVID-19. Study-wide context: The cDNA or gDNA used as material had been derived from T cells, B-cell-depleted T cells, or PBMCs.

Clones were read by immunoSEQ multiplex PCR, and TCRdb kept only the in-frame ones, dropping some. The table has 250,000 to 300,000 clones, about 86% seen once. Germline loops: CDR1 MNHNY, CDR2 SVGAGI (reference sequence). The CDR3 spans 13 residues. The V end was cut by 6 bases, the J end by 4 bases, with 12 bases between. This chain connects TRBV6-6 to TRBJ1-2; weak D call: TRBD1 (6 bases). The receptor comes from a woman aged 25 to 45 with COVID-19, enrolled during active disease. Sequenced material: peripheral blood. The chain's CDR3 is CASRDGQLYGYTF. In nucleotides, the CDR3 is TGTGCCAGCAGAGATGGACAGCTCTATGGCTACACCTTC.